This TCR beta chain stems from a study of OX40 agonist ivuxolimab in advanced cancers. Germline V gene data show CDR1 as SEHNR and CDR2 as FQNEAQ (reference sequence). This CDR3 spans 16 amino acids. Trimming at V came to 1 base and at J to 2 bases, leaving 6 bases not matched to a gene. TCRdb's copy holds only in-frame clones and misses some; the assay was immunoSEQ multiplex PCR. The sample has about 83,000 clones; approximately 90% are singletons. The sequences come from CD4+ or CD8+ T cells sorted from blood, collected in a trial of the OX40 agonist ivuxolimab. The TCR sequence derives from an adult with an advanced solid tumor such as melanoma, head and neck, liver or kidney cancer. The V gene is TRBV7-9, the J gene TRBJ2-3, with 7 bases that match TRBD2. The CDR3 coding sequence is TGTGCCAGCAGCTTAGGAGGGCGGGGGACCACAGATACGCAGTATTTT. This translates into CASSLGGRGTTDTQYF.